These T cell receptor beta chains were read from a single sample in a study of technical replicates of blood from a few donors. Libraries were prepared by immunoSEQ multiplex PCR; TCRdb keeps only in-frame clonotypes and omits some of them. This sample has under 85,000 clones, with 91% found just once. Sequenced sample: T cells isolated from PBMCs. Every receptor here comes from a human donor in good health. Some clones in this sample may be carry-over from other donors' samples. CDR3s include the opening cysteine and the closing phenylalanine or tryptophan. D genes are given only for firm matches. Expanded clones get a size class; other rows say once, few or many, or leave the size out.

J | V | D | size | CDR3 | DNA
TRBJ2-1 | TRBV27 | NA | NA | CASSIQGNEQFF | TGTGCCAGCAGTATACAGGGAAATGAGCAGTTCTTC
TRBJ2-3 | TRBV29-1 | NA | NA | CSQGGVAGTDTQYF | TGCAGCCAAGGGGGAGTCGCTGGCACAGATACGCAGTATTTT
TRBJ1-5 | TRBV10-1 | NA | NA | CASSAGGNQPQHF | TGCGCCAGCAGTGCGGGGGGTAATCAGCCCCAGCATTTT
TRBJ2-7 | TRBV4-2 | TRBD2 | NA | CASSPDPSGRAYEQYF | TGTGCCAGCAGCCCAGACCCTAGCGGGAGGGCCTACGAGCAGTACTTC
TRBJ2-7 | TRBV6-1 | NA | once | CASSSGVHEQYF | TGTGCCAGCAGTTCGGGGGTCCACGAGCAGTACTTC
TRBJ2-5 | TRBV13 | TRBD2 | NA | CASSLGLAGKGTQYF | TGTGCCAGCAGCTTAGGGCTAGCGGGAAAGGGGACCCAGTACTTC
TRBJ2-5 | TRBV30 | TRBD1 | NA | CAWSADRVLKTQYF | TGTGCCTGGAGTGCGGACAGGGTTTTAAAGACCCAGTACTTC
TRBJ2-7 | TRBV30 | NA | NA | CAWILYRQGNSEQYF | TGTGCCTGGATCCTTTATAGGCAGGGGAATTCCGAGCAGTACTTC
TRBJ2-7 | TRBV7-3 | TRBD1 | NA | CASSQGAGEQYF | TGTGCCAGCAGTCAGGGGGCGGGGGAGCAGTACTTC
TRBJ1-1 | TRBV4-1 | NA | NA | CASSQDSTRVRGTEAFF | TGCGCCAGCAGCCAAGATTCCACAAGGGTTCGAGGGACTGAAGCTTTCTTT
TRBJ2-7 | TRBV2 | TRBD2 | NA | CASSTGRASYEQYF | TGTGCCAGCTCCACGGGGAGGGCATCCTACGAGCAGTACTTC
TRBJ2-1 | TRBV23-1 | TRBD2 | NA | CASSRSGRNEQFF | TGCGCCAGCAGCCGTAGCGGGAGAAATGAGCAGTTCTTC
TRBJ2-2 | TRBV11-3 | NA | NA | CASSPGAFTTGELFF | TGTGCCAGCAGTCCCGGAGCATTCACAACCGGGGAGCTGTTTTTT
TRBJ1-2 | TRBV29-1 | TRBD1 | NA | CSVEDRVDGYTF | TGCAGCGTCGAAGACAGGGTCGATGGCTACACCTTC
TRBJ1-1 | TRBV5-5 | NA | few | CASSLGQGLNTEAFF | TGTGCCAGCAGCTTAGGCCAGGGGCTGAACACTGAAGCTTTCTTT
TRBJ2-7 | TRBV11-2 | TRBD1 | NA | CASSVGPGQMGWEQYF | TGTGCCAGCAGCGTCGGCCCGGGACAGATGGGATGGGAGCAGTACTTC
TRBJ2-1 | TRBV19 | TRBD2 | once | CASSLGLAGGPNEQFF | TGTGCCAGTAGTCTAGGACTAGCGGGAGGGCCCAATGAGCAGTTCTTC
TRBJ1-2 | TRBV7-9 | NA | NA | CASSRPGEGYTF | TGTGCCAGCAGCCGGCCGGGGGAGGGCTACACCTTC
TRBJ2-7 | TRBV11-2 | NA | NA | CASSLEHGGLYEQYF | TGTGCCAGCAGCTTAGAACACGGGGGGCTGTACGAGCAGTACTTC
TRBJ2-1 | TRBV30 | TRBD2 | NA | CAWSKGGSGGNEQFF | TGTGCCTGGAGTAAGGGCGGGAGCGGTGGCAATGAGCAGTTCTTC
TRBJ2-7 | TRBV5-5 | NA | NA | CASSLAARPSYEQYF | TGTGCCAGCAGCTTGGCCGCCAGGCCGTCCTACGAGCAGTACTTC
TRBJ2-5 | TRBV4-1 | NA | NA | CASSQRLLQETQYF | TGCGCCAGCAGCCAAAGACTGCTTCAAGAGACCCAGTACTTC
TRBJ1-2 | TRBV10-3 | NA | NA | CAVHRAYYGYTF | TGTGCCGTCCACAGGGCTTACTATGGCTACACCTTC
TRBJ1-2 | TRBV6-5 | NA | NA | CASTAGIYYGYTF | TGTGCCAGCACGGCAGGGATCTACTATGGCTACACCTTC
TRBJ2-2 | TRBV27 | NA | once | CASSLFSVNGELFF | TGTGCCAGCAGTTTATTCAGTGTAAACGGGGAGCTGTTTTTT
TRBJ1-5 | TRBV5-8 | TRBD1 | NA | CASSFPDRELGQPQHF | TGTGCCAGCAGCTTCCCGGACAGGGAATTAGGTCAGCCCCAGCATTTT
TRBJ2-7 | TRBV6-5 | NA | NA | CASSYAALSYEQYF | TGTGCCAGCAGTTACGCGGCTCTATCCTACGAGCAGTACTTC
TRBJ1-1 | TRBV27 | TRBD1 | NA | CASSLAGGNTEAFF | TGTGCCAGCAGTTTAGCAGGGGGCAACACTGAAGCTTTCTTT
TRBJ2-1 | TRBV2 | TRBD1 | once | CASSGHTGGAYNEQFF | TGTGCCAGCAGTGGCCATACAGGGGGCGCCTACAATGAGCAGTTCTTC
TRBJ1-1 | TRBV4-3 | NA | NA | CASSLFRTDNTEAFF | TGCGCCAGCAGCCTCTTCCGGACAGACAACACTGAAGCTTTCTTT
TRBJ2-5 | TRBV18 | NA | NA | CASSPGQTQETQYF | TGTGCCAGCTCGCCCGGACAGACTCAAGAGACCCAGTACTTC
TRBJ2-3 | TRBV10-1 | TRBD2 | NA | CASSESGRTDTQYF | TGCGCCAGCAGTGAGAGCGGGAGGACAGATACGCAGTATTTT
TRBJ1-5 | TRBV5-5 | TRBD1 | NA | CASSLGQGLQPQHF | TGTGCCAGCAGCTTAGGACAGGGGCTTCAGCCCCAGCATTTT
TRBJ2-7 | TRBV7-2 | NA | NA | CASGSGEQYF | TGTGCCAGCGGGTCGGGGGAGCAGTACTTC
TRBJ2-3 | TRBV4-1 | NA | NA | CASSQEPAGLTDTQYF | TGCGCCAGCAGCCAAGAACCCGCGGGGCTCACAGATACGCAGTATTTT
TRBJ2-2 | TRBV5-1 | TRBD2 | NA | CASSKREATGELFF | TGCGCCAGCAGCAAGCGGGAGGCTACCGGGGAGCTGTTTTTT
TRBJ2-7 | TRBV2 | TRBD1 | NA | CVSSEAGIGTGTYEQYF | TGTGTCAGCAGTGAAGCGGGAATCGGGACAGGGACTTACGAGCAGTACTTC
TRBJ2-5 | TRBV6-6 | TRBD2 | NA | CASKETSGKQETQYF | TGTGCCAGCAAGGAGACTAGCGGGAAACAAGAGACCCAGTACTTC
TRBJ2-3 | TRBV29-1 | NA | NA | CSVELGAGSDTQYF | TGCAGCGTTGAACTCGGTGCGGGATCAGATACGCAGTATTTT
TRBJ2-1 | TRBV5-1 | NA | NA | CASSSDSETYNEQFF | TGCGCCAGCAGCTCGGACTCGGAAACATACAATGAGCAGTTCTTC
TRBJ2-1 | TRBV6-6 | NA | NA | CASSRGWTANNEQFF | TGTGCCAGCAGTAGAGGGTGGACCGCAAACAATGAGCAGTTCTTC
TRBJ1-1 | TRBV5-4 | NA | NA | CASSPGGNTEAFF | TGTGCCAGCAGCCCGGGGGGGAACACTGAAGCTTTCTTT
TRBJ1-3 | TRBV19 | TRBD1 | NA | CASGDRGRLGSGNTIYF | TGTGCCAGCGGGGACAGGGGGCGCTTAGGCTCTGGAAACACCATATATTTT
TRBJ1-1 | TRBV4-1 | NA | NA | CASSQGLIRGTGEAFF | TGCGCCAGCAGCCAAGGGCTCATTAGAGGGACTGGTGAAGCTTTCTTT
TRBJ2-2 | TRBV29-1 | NA | NA | CSVDKNGELFF | TGCAGCGTTGACAAAAACGGGGAGCTGTTTTTT
TRBJ2-7 | TRBV21-1 | NA | NA | CASSKVGAAMAGVPYEQYF | TGTGCCAGCAGCAAAGTTGGGGCGGCTATGGCGGGAGTTCCCTACGAGCAGTACTTC
TRBJ1-4 | TRBV4-3 | NA | few | CASSQVSWRRSNEKLFF | TGCGCCAGCAGCCAAGTCAGTTGGAGACGGTCTAATGAAAAACTGTTTTTT
TRBJ2-7 | TRBV30 | NA | NA | CAWSVVPRAEQYF | TGTGCCTGGAGTGTAGTGCCTCGCGCCGAGCAGTACTTC
TRBJ2-2 | TRBV6-5 | NA | NA | CASSFQGVGTGELFF | TGTGCCAGCAGTTTCCAAGGGGTGGGCACCGGGGAGCTGTTTTTT
TRBJ2-7 | TRBV5-4 | TRBD2 | NA | CASSRQTSGYEQYF | TGTGCCAGCAGCCGCCAGACTAGCGGATACGAGCAGTACTTC
TRBJ2-2 | TRBV29-1 | NA | NA | CSVVEGGPNTGELFF | TGCAGCGTTGTTGAGGGCGGACCTAACACCGGGGAGCTGTTTTTT
TRBJ2-3 | TRBV7-6 | TRBD2 | NA | CASSEGQGLTSGKGDTQYF | TGTGCCAGCAGCGAGGGACAGGGACTGACTAGCGGGAAGGGAGATACGCAGTATTTT